The 17 T cell receptor beta chains below all came from one sample that was sequenced in a study of T-cell reconstitution after alpha-beta-depleted transplantation in children. The TCRbeta library was prepared with unique molecular identifiers. From the PCR reads, TCRdb called clonotypes with MiXCR, one entry per CDR3 protein. The data contain over 150,000 distinct CDR3 sequences, about 7% of them seen just once; the ten biggest clones take up more than 5.5%. The sample in question was PBMCs, obtained before TCRalphabeta/CD19-depleted stem cell transplant. These receptors were taken from a boy under 10 years old with acute lymphoblastic leukemia, due to receive a stem cell transplant.

This clonotype was counted ten times or more. This chain links TRBV5-1 with TRBJ2-1, with TRBD2 identical over 7 bases. Germline CDR1 reads SGHRS; CDR2 reads YFSETQ. The CDR3 sequence is 15 residues long. V was pared by 5 bases and J by 7 bases, with 12 bases of the junction left unmatched. CDR3 in amino acids: CASSVVGGVSNEQFF. CDR3 nucleotides: TGCGCCAGCAGTGTCGTGGGGGGGGTTTCGAATGAGCAGTTCTTC.

This clonotype has a handful of counts. For the CDR3, the DNA is TGCAGTGCTAGAGATTTACAGACTCTGCATGGGGAGACCCAGTACTTC. Its protein product is CSARDLQTLHGETQYF. V is TRBV20-1 and J is TRBJ2-5; no clear D. CDR1 and CDR2 (germline): DFQATT, SNEGSKA (reference sequence). The ends were cut back, 0 bases at V and 5 bases at J, with 19 bases in the middle. This CDR3 spans 16 amino acids.

This clonotype was counted many times. The CDR3 bases are TGTGCCAGCAGCCGTTCGGACACAACTCTTACTGGAAACACCATATATTTT. Protein: CASSRSDTTLTGNTIYF. The V gene is TRBV3-1, the J gene TRBJ1-3, with a weak D call TRBD1 (5 bases). The CDR3 is 17 amino acids. From germline, CDR1 is LGHDT and CDR2 YNNKEL (reference sequence). V lost 4 bases and J 2 bases, leaving 18 bases between the germline ends. The variable domain in full, with the rest retrieved from reference TRBV3-1 and TRBJ1-3, is DTAVSQTPKYLVTQMGNDKSIKCEQNLGHDTMYWYKQDSKKFLKIMFSYNNKELIINETVPNRFSPKSPDKAHLNLHINSLELGDSAVYFCASSRSDTTLTGNTIYFGEGSWLTVV.

Comments on this clonotype: A much larger clone is a single base away; this may be a read error. V is TRBV2 and J is TRBJ2-2; 8 bases line up with TRBD1. Germline V CDR1 and CDR2: SNHLY, FYNNEI. The CDR3 contains 15 residues. V was clipped by 5 bases and J by 3 bases; unmatched bases: 5. The CDR3 DNA sequence: TGTGCCAGCAGTTGGGTACAGGGGGACACCGGGGAGCTGTTTTTT. Amino acid sequence: CASSWVQGDTGELFF.

This clonotype was seen many times. V is TRBV29-1 and J is TRBJ2-1, with 8 bases aligning to TRBD1. Germline CDR1 and CDR2: SQVTM and ANQGSEA. J was trimmed by 9 bases and V by 0 bases; bases with no gene match: 7. The CDR3 length is 14 residues. The CDR3 spells CSVEESRGLLEQFF. DNA of the CDR3: TGCAGCGTTGAAGAGAGCAGGGGGCTCCTTGAGCAGTTCTTC.

This clonotype was seen many times. V is TRBV6-2 or TRBV6-3 and J is TRBJ2-5; 10 positions agree with TRBD1. The V and J ends lost 6 bases and 1 base, in that order; junction bases with no gene match: 5. In germline, CDR1 is MNHEY, CDR2 SVGEGT. This CDR3 has 15 amino acids. CDR3: CASSRQGAAQETQYF. The DNA of the CDR3 is TGTGCCAGCAGCAGACAGGGGGCGGCCCAAGAGACCCAGTACTTC.

In its sample, this clonotype was seen many times. The gene calls are TRBV19 and TRBJ2-6; D remains ambiguous. Trimming pared 5 bases from V and 0 bases from J, leaving 8 bases between. Germline V gene data show CDR1 as LNHDA and CDR2 as SQIVND (reference sequence). The CDR3 length is 15 residues. The CDR3 protein is CASSLTASGANVLTF. The CDR3 coding sequence is TGTGCCAGTAGTCTTACAGCCTCTGGGGCCAACGTCCTGACTTTC.

This clonotype was seen ten or more times. The gene calls are TRBV15 and TRBJ2-4, with no clear D. The V end was cut by 0 bases, the J end by 2 bases, with 17 bases between. CDR3 length equals 18 residues. The germline V gene encodes CDR1 LNHNV and CDR2 YYDKDF (reference sequence). CDR3 in DNA: TGTGCCACCAGCAGAGATCCTCTCTATCTAGATTCCAAAAACATTCAGTACTTC. Its translation: CATSRDPLYLDSKNIQYF.

This clonotype appeared a few times. The chain is built from TRBV27 and TRBJ1-2; possible D gene TRBD1, 6 bases. V was pared by 5 bases and J by 5 bases, with 15 bases between. This CDR3 has 14 amino acids. Germline-derived CDR1 and CDR2 are MNHEY and SMNVEV (reference sequence). The CDR3 spells CASSPGQRFYGYTF. The CDR3 DNA follows: TGTGCCAGCAGTCCTGGACAGAGATTTTATGGCTACACCTTC.

The V call is TRBV3-1, the J call TRBJ2-7; D gene uncertain. This CDR3 is 15 amino acids long. CDR1 is LGHDT, CDR2 YNNKEL, per germline (reference sequence). The V and J ends lost 5 bases and 3 bases respectively, with 17 bases between them. The CDR3 DNA follows: TGTGCCAGCAGCAACGATCCCGGGCCTTTCTACGAGCAGTACTTC. Residues: CASSNDPGPFYEQYF.

The table lists this clonotype with many counts. This chain connects TRBV29-1 to TRBJ2-1; D ambiguous. Germline CDR1 and CDR2: SQVTM and ANQGSEA. This CDR3 has 11 amino acids. V gave up 2 bases and J gave up 2 bases, with 1 base separating them. The CDR3 region is CSVETYNEQFF. CDR3 DNA sequence: TGCAGCGTTGAAACCTACAATGAGCAGTTCTTC.

The chain combines TRBV3-1 with TRBJ2-5; D may be TRBD2 (5 bases). CDR1 and CDR2 (germline): LGHDT, YNNKEL (reference sequence). This CDR3 is 14 amino acids long. The V gene lost 0 bases and the J gene lost 4 bases, with 9 bases spanning the gap. The CDR3 here is CASSQDSGIETQYF. The CDR3 DNA reads as TGTGCCAGCAGCCAAGATTCGGGAATAGAGACCCAGTACTTC.

This clonotype was counted at least ten times. V is TRBV29-1 and J is TRBJ2-3, with D tentatively TRBD1 (5 bases). The germline V gene encodes CDR1 SQVTM and CDR2 ANQGSEA. The CDR3 has 13 amino acids. The ends were cut back, 7 bases at V and 4 bases at J, with 15 bases in the middle. Here the CDR3 reads CSADRREPDTQYF. The CDR3 coding sequence is TGCAGCGCCGACAGACGAGAACCAGATACGCAGTATTTT.

There are a few counts of this clonotype. V and J are TRBV30 and TRBJ1-1, with D possibly TRBD1 on 6 matching bases. Germline V gives CDR1 GTSNPN, CDR2 SVGIG (reference sequence). The V gene lost 3 bases and the J gene lost 5 bases, with 13 bases spanning the gap. The CDR3 is 13 amino acids. CDR3 bases: TGTGCCTGGAGAAACAGGGCGATGACTGAAGCTTTCTTT. Its protein product is CAWRNRAMTEAFF.

This clonotype was seen ten or more times. The chain is built from TRBV20-1 and TRBJ1-3; D perhaps matches TRBD1 (6 bases). This CDR3 has 14 residues. From germline, CDR1 is DFQATT and CDR2 SNEGSKA (reference sequence). DNA of the CDR3: TGCAGACCCCCTACCCCGGGGGCGCCGGACACCATATATTTT. This encodes CRPPTPGAPDTIYF.

This clonotype was observed a few times. The chain has TRBV4-3 and TRBJ2-3, with D possibly TRBD2 on 6 matching bases. V dropped 1 base and J dropped 2 bases, with 13 bases sitting between them. This CDR3 contains 16 residues. Germline-derived CDR1 and CDR2 are LGHNA and YSLEER. CDR3 amino acids: CASSQVRAGNTDTQYF. In DNA, the CDR3 is TGCGCCAGCAGCCAAGTTAGGGCGGGGAACACAGATACGCAGTATTTT.

This clonotype was counted between two and nine times. The V and J genes are TRBV5-1 and TRBJ2-1; D is undetermined. The ends were cut back, 2 bases at V and 5 bases at J, with 14 bases in the middle. This CDR3 has 15 amino acids. Germline CDR1 is SGHRS and CDR2 is YFSETQ. This chain's CDR3 is CASSLGLVGHNEQFF. Here the CDR3 DNA reads TGCGCCAGCAGCTTAGGTCTAGTTGGCCACAATGAGCAGTTCTTC.